This TCR beta chain was sequenced for a study of T cell changes during pregnancy in multiple sclerosis. CDR3 size: 12 residues. V lost 6 bases, J lost 12 bases, and 15 bases lay in between. CDR1 is MNHNY, CDR2 SVGAGI, per germline (reference sequence). Sequencing used immunoSEQ multiplex PCR; TCRdb keeps in-frame clones, though not all of them. The table has tens of thousands of clones, about 91% seen once. The rearrangement links TRBV6-6 to TRBJ2-1, with a possible D match to TRBD1 (6 bases). The sequence derives from a female donor in good health, enrolled as a control in a pregnancy study. The source was peripheral blood, collected after pregnancy. The CDR3 protein is CASSPGRQAQFF. CDR3 sequence (DNA): TGTGCCAGCAGCCCGGGACGACAGGCGCAGTTCTTC.